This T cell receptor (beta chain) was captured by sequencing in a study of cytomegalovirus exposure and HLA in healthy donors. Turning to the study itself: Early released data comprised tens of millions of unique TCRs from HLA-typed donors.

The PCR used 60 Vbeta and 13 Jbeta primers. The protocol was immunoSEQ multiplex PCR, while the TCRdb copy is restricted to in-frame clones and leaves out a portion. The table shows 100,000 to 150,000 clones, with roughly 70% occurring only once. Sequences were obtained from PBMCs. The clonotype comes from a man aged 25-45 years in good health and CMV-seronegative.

CDR3 residues: CASSLGRSSAEGRGYTF. CDR3 in DNA: TGTGCCAGCAGCTTAGGGCGGTCCAGCGCGGAGGGGCGTGGCTACACCTTC. The rearrangement links TRBV7-2 to TRBJ1-2; possible D gene TRBD1, 5 bases. Germline V gives CDR1 SGHTA, CDR2 FQGNSA. The CDR3 extends over 17 amino acids. Trimming took 1 base from V and 7 from J, leaving 22 bases between them.